One TCR beta chain is described in this entry. Germline assignment: CDR1 SEHNR and CDR2 FQNEAQ (reference sequence). The germline V and J ends were trimmed by 2 bases and 3 bases, with 10 bases remaining between them. This CDR3 has 14 amino acids. This specimen belongs to a study of Ad26.COV2.S vaccination and SARS-CoV-2 variants. The treatment denotes: some 20 received Ad26.COV2.S at low or high dose, single or two shots; roughly five received placebo; per-sample allocation not given. Day 63 after the first vaccine or placebo injection was the time point for sampling. Data came from immunoSEQ multiplex PCR; TCRdb stores just in-frame clones and leaves some out. The sample has approximately 360,000 clones, about four fifths seen once.

Sequences were derived from peripheral blood, sampled in a trial of Ad26.COV2.S vaccine versus placebo. This TCR came from a person aged 18-65 years who received the Ad26.COV2.S COVID-19 vaccine or a placebo. The genes are TRBV7-9 and TRBJ1-1; TRBD1 is a possible D gene (6 bases). Here the CDR3 reads CASSLLGADTEAFF. The CDR3 bases are TGTGCCAGCAGCTTACTGGGGGCCGACACTGAAGCTTTCTTT.